This T cell receptor (beta chain) was identified in a study of blood T cell repertoires in COVID-19. Sequenced by immunoSEQ multiplex PCR; TCRdb stores in-frame clones only, minus some. The table records roughly 48,000 clones, about 90% of them present only once. Germline V gene lookup returns CDR1 LNHDA and CDR2 SQIVND (reference sequence). V trimming: 5 bases; J trimming: 4 bases; junction bases outside the gene matches: 7. The CDR3 is made up of 14 amino acids. The chain uses TRBV19 and TRBJ2-7, with TRBD1 matching 8 bases. Sequencing was performed on peripheral blood. This clonotype originated in a human donor in a cohort sampled during active COVID-19. CDR3 loop: CASSWTGPSYEQYF. The CDR3 DNA reads TGTGCCAGTAGTTGGACAGGGCCGTCGTACGAGCAGTACTTC.